This T cell receptor beta chain stems from a study of cytotoxic CD8 clonotypes in ibrutinib-treated CLL (dated by TCRdb to the early 2020s). Broadly, across the study: The cohort had 11 to 12 relapsed/refractory and 15 treatment-naive patients; approximately 17 were IGHV unmutated. On average, each sample yielded around 250,000 productive templates and 85,000 to 95,000 productive rearrangements. Responses were partial in roughly 25 patients and complete in 2; after median 68 months follow-up, around 15 stayed in remission and 12 progressed. The response samples were drawn at a median of approximately 12 months into treatment, with a range of roughly 6 to 36 months. Cryopreserved peripheral blood mononuclear cells were obtained prior to treatment, at the time of response, and at either disease progression or sustained remission. Every sample from remission and from progressive disease was obtained while the patients were still on ibrutinib. Longitudinal samples were available for about 30% of the roughly 90 trial participants.

Cut back by 3 bases and 11 bases, the V and J ends lie 9 bases apart. Taken from the germline V gene, the CDR1 and CDR2 loops are MGHRA and YSYEKL. The CDR3 measures 11 amino acids from cysteine to phenylalanine. The kept DNA is CDR3 alone, 33 bases in frame from the first base. Results the study describes overall, beyond this receptor: Public clonotypes were rare and either contracted or stayed stable during treatment, and the rise in clonality at ibrutinib response reflected the expansion of private clonotypes. Baseline clonality exceeded that of age-matched healthy donors and correlated strongly with circulating CD8+ T-cell counts. At ibrutinib response clonality went up, during sustained remission it held steady, and at progression it dropped back toward baseline. Sampling times were not matched between sustained-remission and progressing patients, and lymph node repertoires were not studied.

On a MiSeq, deep resolution sequencing aimed for a depth between 1 in 1 million and 1 in 200,000 T cells, with each clonotype covered 10x on average. The immunoSEQ hsTCRB Kit was used to generate TCR beta libraries. In the paper's pipeline: Data were analyzed with ImmunoSEQ Data Assistant and ImmunoSEQ Analyzer, with V, D and J genes assigned per IMGT definitions. Clonality, which ranges from 0 to 1, was calculated by subtracting the normalized Shannon entropy of productive rearrangement frequencies from one. Public clonotype analysis was restricted to overrepresented clonotypes comprising at least 0.05% of each patient's repertoire. About a dozen repertoires from age-matched healthy donors, obtained from immuneACCESS, served as clonality controls. The source is immuneACCESS, and TCRdb retained only in-frame sequences with V and J called. Part of the clones is not carried over; for the studies checked, unresolved V genes explain less than half of this, and the remainder is unexplained. V, J and clone size are those of that table, while D and trimming were read from the DNA. The sample table holds some 150,000 clones, of which 75% to 80% were seen once. The ten largest clonotypes hold about 4.7% of the sample.

Explained via the paper, the time point label denotes: roughly 2 years on ibrutinib. For TCR beta library preparation, roughly 2.2 micrograms of genomic DNA was extracted from cryopreserved PBMCs. Longitudinal blood samples from CLL patients on ibrutinib monotherapy were analyzed using high-throughput TCR beta sequencing. The patients were enrolled in a single-center, open-label phase 2 trial of ibrutinib monotherapy. Comment on this clone: No antigen is known for it. Per-base qualities were not stored, and no clone one base away is much larger.

The source is a human donor with chronic lymphocytic leukemia. Sequences were derived from PBMCs, sampled after 24 months of ibrutinib treatment. The chain is assembled from TRBV4-1 and TRBJ2-3; no D gene call is confident. In nucleotides, the sequence is TGCGCCAGCAGCCAGGGGTACAGGCAGTATTTT. Translation gives CASSQGYRQYF.